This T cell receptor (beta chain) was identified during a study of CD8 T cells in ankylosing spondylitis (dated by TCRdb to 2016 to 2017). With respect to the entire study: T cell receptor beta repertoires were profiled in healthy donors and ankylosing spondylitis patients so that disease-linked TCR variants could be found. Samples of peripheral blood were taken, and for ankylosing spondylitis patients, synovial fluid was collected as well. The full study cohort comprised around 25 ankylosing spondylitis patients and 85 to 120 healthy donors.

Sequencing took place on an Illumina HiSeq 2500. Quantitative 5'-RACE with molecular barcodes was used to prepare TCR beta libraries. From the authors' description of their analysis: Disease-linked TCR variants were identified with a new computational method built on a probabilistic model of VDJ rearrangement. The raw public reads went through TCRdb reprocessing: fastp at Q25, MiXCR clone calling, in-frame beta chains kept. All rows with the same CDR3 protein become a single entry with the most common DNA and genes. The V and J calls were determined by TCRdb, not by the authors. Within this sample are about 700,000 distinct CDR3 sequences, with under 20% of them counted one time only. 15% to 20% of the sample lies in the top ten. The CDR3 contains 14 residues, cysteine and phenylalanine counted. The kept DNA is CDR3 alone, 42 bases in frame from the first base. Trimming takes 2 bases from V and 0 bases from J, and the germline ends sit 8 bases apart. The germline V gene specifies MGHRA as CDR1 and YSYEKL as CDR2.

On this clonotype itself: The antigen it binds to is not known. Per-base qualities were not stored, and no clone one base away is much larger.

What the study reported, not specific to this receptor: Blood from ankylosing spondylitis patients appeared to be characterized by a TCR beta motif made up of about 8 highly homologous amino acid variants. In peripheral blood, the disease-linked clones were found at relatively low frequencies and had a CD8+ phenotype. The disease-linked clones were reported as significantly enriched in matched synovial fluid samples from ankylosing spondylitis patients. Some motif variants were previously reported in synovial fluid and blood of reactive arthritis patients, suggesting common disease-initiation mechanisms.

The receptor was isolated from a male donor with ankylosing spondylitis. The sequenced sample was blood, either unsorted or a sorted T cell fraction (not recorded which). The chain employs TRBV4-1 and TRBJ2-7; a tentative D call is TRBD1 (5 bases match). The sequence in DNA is TGCGCCAGCAGCCAATCCCAGGGCTCCTACGAGCAGTACTTC. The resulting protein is CASSQSQGSYEQYF.